The clone carrying this T cell receptor (beta chain) occurred a few times. The assay was immunoSEQ multiplex PCR, and TCRdb's table has in-frame clones only and misses some. The table includes approximately 290,000 clones, about 90% detected once. The sample is drawn from a study of blood T cell repertoires in COVID-19. On the study more broadly: COVID-19 samples collected from the United States, Italy and Spain covered acute and convalescent phases.

The V gene's germline CDR1 is LNHDA and CDR2 SQIVND (reference sequence). This CDR3 spans 11 amino acids. The germline V and J ends were trimmed by 4 bases and 10 bases, with 10 bases remaining between them. Sequenced input: peripheral blood. The chain joins TRBV19 to TRBJ1-2; D not resolved. The receptor was isolated from a man aged 18-30 years with active or convalescent COVID-19. Written as DNA, the CDR3 is TGTGCCAGTAGTAACAGTCTGCACTACACCTTC. Residues: CASSNSLHYTF.